A single TCR beta chain is shown here with its context. The antigen is undetermined. This specimen comes from a study of cytomegalovirus exposure and HLA in healthy donors. Study as a whole: A previous analysis identified more than 100 million unique TCR beta sequences derived from approximately 190 million T cells.

Findings and caveats of the study: The investigators catalogued some 150 TCR beta chains as cytomegalovirus-associated. Analyzed later, most CMV-associated TCR beta chains appeared HLA-restricted.

When sampled, the donors appeared nominally healthy, though they likely had unrecorded immune exposures. 60 Vbeta and 13 Jbeta primers were used in PCR. Some clones are missing from TCRdb's copy, which holds only in-frame ones; the method was immunoSEQ multiplex PCR. Altogether around 67,000 clones are present, about 84% being singletons, with the ten largest covering 7.8%. Sequencing was carried out using PBMCs. The clonotype originates from a man aged 18 to 30 in good health and CMV-seropositive.

The CDR3, as DNA: TGCGCCAGCAGCCAAGACTACGCGGGGGTTAGGGAGACCCAGTACTTC. Protein: CASSQDYAGVRETQYF. This chain connects TRBV4-1 to TRBJ2-5; 7 bases align to TRBD2. V gave up 0 bases and J gave up 5 bases; unmatched junction bases: 9. This CDR3 spans 16 amino acids. Germline V gives CDR1 MGHRA, CDR2 YSYEKL.